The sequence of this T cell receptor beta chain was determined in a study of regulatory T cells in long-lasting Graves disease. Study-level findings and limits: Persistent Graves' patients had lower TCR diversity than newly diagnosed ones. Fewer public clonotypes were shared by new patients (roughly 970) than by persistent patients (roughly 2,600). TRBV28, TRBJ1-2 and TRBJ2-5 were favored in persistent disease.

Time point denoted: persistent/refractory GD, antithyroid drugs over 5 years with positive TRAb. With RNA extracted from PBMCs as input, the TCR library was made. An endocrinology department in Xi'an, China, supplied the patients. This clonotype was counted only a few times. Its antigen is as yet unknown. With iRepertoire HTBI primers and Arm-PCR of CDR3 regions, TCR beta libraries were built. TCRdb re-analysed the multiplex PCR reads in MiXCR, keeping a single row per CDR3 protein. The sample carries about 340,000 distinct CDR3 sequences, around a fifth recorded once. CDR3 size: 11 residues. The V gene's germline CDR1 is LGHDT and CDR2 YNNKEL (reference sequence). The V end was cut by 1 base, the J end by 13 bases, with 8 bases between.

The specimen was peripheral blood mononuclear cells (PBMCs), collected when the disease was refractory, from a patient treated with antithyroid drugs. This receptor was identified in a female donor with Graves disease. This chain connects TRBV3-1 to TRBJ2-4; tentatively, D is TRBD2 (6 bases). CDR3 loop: CASSQGTMQYF. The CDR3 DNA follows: TGTGCCAGCAGCCAAGGGACTATGCAGTACTTC.